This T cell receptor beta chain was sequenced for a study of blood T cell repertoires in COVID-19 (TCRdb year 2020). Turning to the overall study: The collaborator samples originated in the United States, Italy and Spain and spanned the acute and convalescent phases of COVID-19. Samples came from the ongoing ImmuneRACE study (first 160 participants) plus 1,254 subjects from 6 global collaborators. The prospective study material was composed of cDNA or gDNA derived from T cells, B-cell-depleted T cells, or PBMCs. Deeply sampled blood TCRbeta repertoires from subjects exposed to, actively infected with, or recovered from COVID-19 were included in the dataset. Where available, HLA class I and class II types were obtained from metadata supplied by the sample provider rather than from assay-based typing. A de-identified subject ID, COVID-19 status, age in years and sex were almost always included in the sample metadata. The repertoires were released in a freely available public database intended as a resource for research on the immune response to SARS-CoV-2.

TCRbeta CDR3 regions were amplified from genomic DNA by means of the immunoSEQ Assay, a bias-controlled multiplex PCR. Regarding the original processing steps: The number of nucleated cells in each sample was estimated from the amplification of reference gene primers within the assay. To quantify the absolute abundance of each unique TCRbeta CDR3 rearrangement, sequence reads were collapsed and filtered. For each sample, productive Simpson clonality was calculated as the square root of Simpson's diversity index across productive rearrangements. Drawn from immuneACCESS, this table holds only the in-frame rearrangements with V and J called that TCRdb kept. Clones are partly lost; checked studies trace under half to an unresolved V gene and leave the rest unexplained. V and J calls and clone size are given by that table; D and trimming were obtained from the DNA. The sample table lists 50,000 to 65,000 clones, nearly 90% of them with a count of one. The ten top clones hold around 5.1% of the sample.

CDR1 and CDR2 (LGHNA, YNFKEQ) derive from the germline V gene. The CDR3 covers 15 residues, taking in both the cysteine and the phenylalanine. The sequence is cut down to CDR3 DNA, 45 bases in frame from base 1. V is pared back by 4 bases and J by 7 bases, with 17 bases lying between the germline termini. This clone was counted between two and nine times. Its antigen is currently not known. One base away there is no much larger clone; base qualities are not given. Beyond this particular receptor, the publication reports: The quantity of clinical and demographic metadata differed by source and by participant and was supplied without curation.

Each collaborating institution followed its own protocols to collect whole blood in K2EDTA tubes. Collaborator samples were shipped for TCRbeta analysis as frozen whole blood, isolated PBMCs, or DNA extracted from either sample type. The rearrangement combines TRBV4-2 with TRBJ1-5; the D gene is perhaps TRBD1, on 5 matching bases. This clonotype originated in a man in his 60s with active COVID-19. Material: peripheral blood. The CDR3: CASSREGAGGQPQHF. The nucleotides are TGTGCCAGCAGCCGAGAAGGGGCAGGAGGGCAGCCCCAGCATTTT.